Shown below are 31 T cell receptor beta chains from a single sample sequenced in a study of blood T cell repertoires in COVID-19. Profiling relied on immunoSEQ multiplex PCR, and the TCRdb table lists in-frame clones only, not all of them. The sample records approximately 260,000 clones, about 86% being singletons. The sequencing sample was made of peripheral blood. The receptor source for this set is a man aged 18 to 29 with active or convalescent COVID-19.

The V call is TRBV13, the J call TRBJ2-1, with TRBD2 matching over 7 bases. Looked up from germline, CDR1 is PRHDT and CDR2 is FYEKMQ (reference sequence). The CDR3 totals 12 residues. V dropped 7 bases and J dropped 9; count of bases not matched to a gene: 6. The CDR3 DNA sequence: TGTGCCAGCACCCTAAGCGGGGTTGAGCAGTTCTTC. Amino acid sequence: CASTLSGVEQFF.

This chain connects TRBV19 to TRBJ2-1, with TRBD1 identical over 9 bases. V gave up 2 bases and J gave up 7 bases; unmatched junction bases: 9. The germline CDR1 and CDR2 sequences are LNHDA and SQIVND (reference sequence). The CDR3 is 16 amino acids. The CDR3 DNA sequence: TGTGCCAGTAGTATAATCGGGACAGGGTATACGAATGAGCAGTTCTTC. It yields the protein CASSIIGTGYTNEQFF.

The chain links TRBV5-1 to TRBJ2-7, with TRBD2 as a possible D gene (5 bases). The CDR3 is made up of 13 amino acids. V was trimmed by 4 bases and J by 3 bases, leaving 11 bases between them. Germline V CDR1 and CDR2: SGHRS, YFSETQ. CDR3 region: CASSISGNYEQYF. The DNA of the CDR3 is TGCGCCAGCAGCATTTCGGGGAACTACGAGCAGTACTTC.

This chain uses TRBV6-5 with TRBJ1-2; no definite D call. Trimming removed 2 bases from V and 4 bases from J, with 8 bases in between. Germline values: CDR1 MNHEY, CDR2 SVGAGI. The CDR3 loop spans 13 amino acids. The CDR3 is CASSYSTIYGYTF. CDR3 sequence (DNA): TGTGCCAGCAGTTACAGCACCATCTATGGCTACACCTTC.

The gene calls are TRBV21-1 and TRBJ1-2; the tabulated D call, TRBD1, remains unverified against the DNA. TRBV21-1 is a listed pseudogene. The CDR3 length is 14 residues. The CDR3 region has the DNA TGTGCCAGCAGCCACCGGGACAGGGATTGTGGCTACACCTTC. Residues: CASSHRDRDCGYTF.

The chain recombines TRBV5-6 with TRBJ2-7; a possible D gene is TRBD1 (5 bases). V lost 0 bases, J lost 3 bases, and 10 bases lay in between. This CDR3 is built from 14 residues. Germline CDR1 SGHDT, CDR2 YYEEEE. CDR3 in DNA: TGTGCCAGCAGCTTGGCCCAGGGTTACTACGAGCAGTACTTC. Translating it yields CASSLAQGYYEQYF.

The chain recombines TRBV28 with TRBJ1-3, with TRBD1 as a possible D gene (6 bases). The length of the CDR3 is 14 residues. V was trimmed by 6 bases and J by 0 bases, leaving 9 bases between them. The V gene's germline CDR1 is MDHEN and CDR2 SYDVKM. CDR3 nucleotides: TGTGCCAGCAGGCAGGGGAGCTCTGGAAACACCATATATTTT. As protein: CASRQGSSGNTIYF.

This chain uses TRBV19 with TRBJ2-6; no clear D gene. This CDR3 has 15 amino acids. The germline V and J ends were trimmed by 1 base and 0 bases, with 4 bases remaining between them. The germline gives CDR1 LNHDA, CDR2 SQIVND (reference sequence). The CDR3 sequence is CASSIGASGANVLTF. In nucleotides, the CDR3 is TGTGCCAGTAGTATAGGAGCCTCTGGGGCCAACGTCCTGACTTTC. The whole variable domain, remainder taken from reference TRBV19 and TRBJ2-6, is DGGITQSPKYLFRKEGQNVTLSCEQNLNHDAMYWYRQDPGQGLRLIYYSQIVNDFQKGDIAEGYSVSREKKESFPLTVTSAQKNPTAFYLCASSIGASGANVLTFGAGSRLTVL.

The chain is built from TRBV11-3 and TRBJ1-1; D not certain. CDR3 size: 12 residues. CDR1 and CDR2 from the germline V gene are SGHNT and YENEEA. V was cut by 3 bases and J by 6 bases, with 8 bases left in between. CDR3 coding DNA: TGTGCCAGCAGCTTCGGAGGCTCTGAAGCTTTCTTT. It is translated as CASSFGGSEAFF.

The chain is built from TRBV5-6 and TRBJ1-1, with TRBD1 as a possible D gene (6 bases). The CDR3 runs to 14 residues. Trimming shortened V by 2 bases and J by 3 bases, and 11 bases separated the two germline ends. Germline CDR1 reads SGHDT; CDR2 reads YYEEEE. CDR3 bases: TGTGCCAGCAGCTTTACAGGGTCGGACACTGAAGCTTTCTTT. Amino acid sequence: CASSFTGSDTEAFF.

This clone occurred a few times. The gene calls are TRBV10-2 and TRBJ1-2, with a weak D call TRBD1 (6 bases). Trimming stripped 4 bases from V and 2 bases from J, with 8 bases between. The CDR3 length is 13 residues. The germline V gene encodes CDR1 WSHSY and CDR2 SAAADI. CDR3 protein: CASSAGANYGYTF. The CDR3 DNA sequence: TGCGCCAGCAGTGCAGGGGCCAACTATGGCTACACCTTC.

The chain recombines TRBV10-3 with TRBJ1-5, with no clear D. The CDR3 contains 12 residues. Germline CDR1 ENHRY, CDR2 SYGVKD. V was trimmed by 2 bases and J by 9 bases, leaving 8 bases between them. The CDR3, as DNA: TGTGCCATCAGTGAGAACACGGGGCCCCAGCATTTT. This encodes CAISENTGPQHF.

J is TRBJ2-5 and V is TRBV2; D is undetermined. CDR1 and CDR2 from the germline V gene are SNHLY and FYNNEI. The V end was cut by 0 bases, the J end by 5 bases, with 10 bases between. This CDR3 has 14 amino acids. The DNA for the CDR3 is TGTGCCAGCAGTGAAGCTGCGGTTGATGAGACCCAGTACTTC. Amino acids: CASSEAAVDETQYF.

In its sample, this clone was seen once. V is TRBV5-1 and J is TRBJ2-7; tentative D call: TRBD1 (6 bases). Trimming shortened V by 1 base and J by 3 bases, and 11 bases separated the two germline ends. Germline CDR1 SGHRS, CDR2 YFSETQ. The CDR3 extends over 14 amino acids. This chain's CDR3 is CASSLTTGLYEQYF. The CDR3 DNA reads TGCGCCAGCAGCTTGACTACAGGGCTCTACGAGCAGTACTTC.

This clone was counted a single time. V usage is TRBV27 and J usage is TRBJ1-1; D remains ambiguous. V lost 6 bases and J 1 base, leaving 9 bases between the germline ends. Germline assignment: CDR1 MNHEY and CDR2 SMNVEV (reference sequence). The CDR3 spans 13 residues. The CDR3 sequence is CASRGGENTEAFF. DNA of the CDR3: TGTGCCAGCAGAGGCGGGGAGAACACTGAAGCTTTCTTT.

CDR3 in amino acids: CASSLSASGRRNTQYF. CDR3 DNA sequence: TGTGCCAGCAGCTTATCGGCTAGCGGGAGGAGGAATACGCAGTATTTT. The rearrangement uses TRBV7-9 and TRBJ2-3, with 11 nucleotides matching TRBD2. The germline V gene has CDR1 SEHNR and CDR2 FQNEAQ (reference sequence). The CDR3 covers 16 residues. J was trimmed by 7 bases and V by 2 bases; bases with no gene match: 8. Combining the CDR3 with reference TRBV7-9 and TRBJ2-3 gives the whole variable domain DTGVSQNPRHKITKRGQNVTFRCDPISEHNRLYWYRQTLGQGPEFLTYFQNEAQLEKSRLLSDRFSAERPKGSFSTLEIQRTEQGDSAMYLCASSLSASGRRNTQYFGPGTRLTVL.

The J gene is TRBJ2-3, the V gene TRBV7-2, with 7 bases that match TRBD1. The germline V gene encodes CDR1 SGHTA and CDR2 FQGNSA. The trim removed 5 bases at V and 2 bases at J, leaving 4 bases unmatched. The CDR3 covers 14 residues. CDR3 sequence: CASSPGQITDTQYF. Here the CDR3 DNA reads TGTGCCAGCAGCCCGGGACAGATCACAGATACGCAGTATTTT. Full variable domain (outside the CDR3, taken from reference TRBV7-2 and TRBJ2-3): GAGVSQSPSNKVTEKGKDVELRCDPISGHTALYWYRQSLGQGLEFLIYFQGNSAPDKSGLPSDRFSAERTGGSVSTLTIQRTQQEDSAVYLCASSPGQITDTQYFGPGTRLTVL.

Here the CDR3 DNA reads TGTGCCAGCAGTGATGCCATGGAGCTAAATGAAAAACTGTTTTTT. It yields the protein CASSDAMELNEKLFF. This rearrangement joins TRBV2 to TRBJ1-4; no definite D call. The germline V gene has CDR1 SNHLY and CDR2 FYNNEI. The CDR3 has 15 residues. V was trimmed by 3 bases and J by 5 bases, leaving 13 bases between them. Together with reference TRBV2 and TRBJ1-4, the CDR3 gives the full variable domain: EPEVTQTPSHQVTQMGQEVILRCVPISNHLYFYWYRQILGQKVEFLVSFYNNEISEKSEIFDDQFSVERPDGSNFTLKIRSTKLEDSAMYFCASSDAMELNEKLFFGSGTQLSVL.

The chain has TRBV19 and TRBJ2-5; 10 positions agree with TRBD1. The CDR3 has 15 amino acids. Germline V gene lookup returns CDR1 LNHDA and CDR2 SQIVND (reference sequence). The trim removed 5 bases at V and 2 bases at J, leaving 5 bases unmatched. CDR3 region: CASSSPDRGQETQYF. DNA of the CDR3: TGTGCCAGTAGTTCCCCGGACAGGGGGCAAGAGACCCAGTACTTC.

The chain has TRBV19 and TRBJ2-1; 14 positions agree with TRBD2. The V segment lost 3 bases and the J segment 1 base; nucleotides outside the gene matches: 5. Looked up from germline, CDR1 is LNHDA and CDR2 is SQIVND (reference sequence). The CDR3 loop spans 18 amino acids. The CDR3 is CASSMTSGGARSYNEQFF. In DNA, the CDR3 is TGTGCCAGTAGTATGACTAGCGGGGGGGCCAGGTCCTACAATGAGCAGTTCTTC.

The V call is TRBV4-3, the J call TRBJ1-3; tentatively, D is TRBD1 (6 bases). V lost 5 bases to trimming and J lost 7 bases, with 9 bases between them. The CDR3 runs to 12 residues. Germline lookup yields CDR1 LGHNA and CDR2 YSLEER. The CDR3 nucleotides are TGCGCCAGCAGCACACAGGGCAACACCATATATTTT. It is translated as CASSTQGNTIYF.

The V and J genes are TRBV6-5 and TRBJ1-6; D perhaps matches TRBD1 (5 bases). Germline V CDR1 and CDR2: MNHEY, SVGAGI. V was pared by 6 bases and J by 10 bases, with 19 bases between. The CDR3 has 15 amino acids. The CDR3 region has the DNA TGTGCCAGCAGCTCCCCATGGGGGGATAGGTCACCCCTCCACTTT. Its translation is CASSSPWGDRSPLHF.

CDR3 nucleotide sequence: TGTGCCAGTAGTATACTCGCGAATCAGCCCCAGCATTTT. Translated: CASSILANQPQHF. The rearrangement links TRBV19 to TRBJ1-5, with D unresolved. Germline V gene lookup returns CDR1 LNHDA and CDR2 SQIVND (reference sequence). Trimming removed 2 bases at V and 4 bases at J, with 6 bases between. The CDR3 sequence is 13 residues long. Using reference TRBV19 and TRBJ1-5 for the parts outside the CDR3, the full variable domain is DGGITQSPKYLFRKEGQNVTLSCEQNLNHDAMYWYRQDPGQGLRLIYYSQIVNDFQKGDIAEGYSVSREKKESFPLTVTSAQKNPTAFYLCASSILANQPQHFGDGTRLSIL.

This clone has a single count. This sequence joins TRBV29-1 and TRBJ2-7; D might be TRBD2 (5 bases). The CDR3 sequence is 14 residues long. Germline CDR1 is SQVTM and CDR2 is ANQGSEA. The V gene lost 5 bases and the J gene lost 4 bases, with 18 bases spanning the gap. The CDR3 here is CSVPEGHPGYEQYF. The CDR3 DNA reads as TGCAGCGTTCCCGAGGGCCACCCGGGGTACGAGCAGTACTTC.

The V call is TRBV7-9, the J call TRBJ1-2; the D gene is possibly TRBD1 (5 bases). CDR1 SEHNR and CDR2 FQNEAQ come from the germline V gene (reference sequence). Trimming cost V 7 bases and J 4 bases, with 16 bases left between them. The CDR3 loop spans 14 amino acids. CDR3 protein: CASTPNQGSYGYTF. CDR3 nucleotide sequence: TGTGCCAGCACTCCGAACCAGGGCTCCTATGGCTACACCTTC.

The chain uses TRBV10-3 and TRBJ1-1; D possibly corresponds to TRBD1 (6 bases). The CDR3 is 13 amino acids. The V gene's germline CDR1 is ENHRY and CDR2 SYGVKD. Trimming took off 7 bases at V and 6 bases at J, with 15 bases between the two ends. In nucleotides, the CDR3 is TGTGCCATCAAAAGTGACAGGAGGTCTGAAGCTTTCTTT. Its protein is CAIKSDRRSEAFF.

This clone was recorded only once. The chain uses TRBV6-5 and TRBJ2-1, with TRBD1 matching over 11 bases. From germline, CDR1 is MNHEY and CDR2 SVGAGI. With 6 bases clipped from V and 6 bases from J, the junction kept 7 bases outside the gene matches. The CDR3 runs 15 residues. The CDR3 sequence is CASRDRDRGGNEQFF. CDR3 nucleotides: TGTGCCAGCAGAGACCGGGACAGGGGGGGCAATGAGCAGTTCTTC.

The chain links TRBV28 to TRBJ1-2; 7 bases are shared with TRBD1. The CDR3 runs to 12 residues. Germline V lookup: CDR1 MDHEN, CDR2 SYDVKM. The J segment lost 8 bases and the V segment lost 6 bases, leaving 6 bases of the junction unmatched. This chain's CDR3 is CASSGTARGYTF. CDR3 coding DNA: TGTGCCAGCAGCGGGACAGCAAGGGGCTACACCTTC.

The chain recombines TRBV10-2 with TRBJ1-1; D uncertain. V dropped 10 bases and J dropped 3 bases, with 12 bases sitting between them. The length of the CDR3 is 12 residues. Germline V gene sequence: CDR1 WSHSY, CDR2 SAAADI. The chain's CDR3 is CATSEEYTEAFF. The CDR3 coding sequence is TGCGCCACCAGCGAGGAGTACACTGAAGCTTTCTTT.

This clone was counted once. The chain links TRBV28 to TRBJ2-7; 9 nucleotides line up with TRBD1. This CDR3 comprises 13 residues. From germline, CDR1 is MDHEN and CDR2 SYDVKM. V shed 6 bases, J shed 5 bases, and the junction held 5 bases outside the gene matches. The CDR3 protein is CASRDRGVNEQYF. In DNA form, the CDR3 reads TGTGCCAGCAGAGACAGGGGGGTCAACGAGCAGTACTTC.

This clone appeared a single time. The rearrangement uses TRBV4-3 and TRBJ1-6; D remains ambiguous. CDR3 length equals 12 residues. Looked up from germline, CDR1 is LGHNA and CDR2 is YSLEER. Trimming removed 4 bases from V and 7 bases from J, with 5 bases in between. DNA of the CDR3: TGCGCCAGCAGCCGCGAGAATTCACCCCTCCACTTT. Translation gives CASSRENSPLHF.